The T cell receptor (beta chain) under discussion was sequenced for a study of blood T cell repertoires in COVID-19. Original methodology: It was from reference gene primer amplification that nucleated cell counts were estimated. Measured with immunoSEQ multiplex PCR; TCRdb has only the in-frame clones, and not every one. The DNA gave D and trimming, while V, J and clone size come from that table. The table shows fewer than 50,000 clones, with about 80% occurring only once. The CDR3 contains 16 residues. CDR1 is SGHDT, CDR2 YYEEEE, per germline. Trimming removed 3 bases from V and 0 bases from J, with 16 bases in between.

This chain connects TRBV5-6 to TRBJ2-7, with D perhaps TRBD1 (5 bases). This receptor was taken from a man older than 75 with active or convalescent COVID-19. The sequenced sample consisted of peripheral blood. In nucleotides, the CDR3 is TGTGCCAGCAGCTCGACAGTCCCGAGGAGCTCCTACGAGCAGTACTTC. It is translated as CASSSTVPRSSYEQYF.